The TCR beta chain under discussion was sequenced for a study of OX40 agonist ivuxolimab in advanced cancers. Study findings and constraints: Clonal expansion in partial responders at 0.1-3.0 mg/kg ranked among the lowest.

TCRdb's copy holds only in-frame clones and misses some; the assay was immunoSEQ multiplex PCR. The sample has around 46,000 clones, about 89% seen once. With regard to this clone: Its cognate antigen is unknown.

The receptor comes from an adult with an advanced solid tumor such as melanoma, head and neck, liver or kidney cancer. The source was CD4+ or CD8+ T cells sorted from blood, collected in a trial of the OX40 agonist ivuxolimab.

The DNA of the CDR3 is TGTGCCAGCAGTCTATCAGGCAGAAGCTCCTACGAGCAGTACTTC. Its protein product is CASSLSGRSSYEQYF. The V call is TRBV28, the J call TRBJ2-7; D is unresolved. Germline CDR1 is MDHEN and CDR2 is SYDVKM. The germline V and J ends were trimmed by 5 bases and 0 bases, with 14 bases remaining between them. The CDR3 is 15 amino acids.